The subject of this entry is one T cell receptor beta chain. Antigen specificity is unknown. The sample belongs to a study of human T cells and chemical hapten exposure. Overall study findings and caveats: The number of TCRs above 1 in 1000 frequency did not change after DPC sensitization.

Time point specified: patch test 1, 2 weeks after DPC sensitization. Treatment defined: therapeutic diphenylcyclopropenone sensitization with weekly scalp DPC. TCRdb called the RACE reads again in MiXCR, with one record for every CDR3 protein. The repertoire holds around 110,000 distinct CDR3 sequences, with 12% as singletons. Per the germline V gene, CDR1 is SGDLS and CDR2 is YYNGEE. CDR3 length equals 14 residues. V was clipped by 0 bases and J by 6 bases, with 11 bases between them. Sequencing was performed on whole blood, taken in connection with sensitization to the hapten diphenylcyclopropenone (DPC). The V call is TRBV9, the J call TRBJ2-3; either TRBD1 or TRBD2 may fit D (5 bases each). This clonotype was obtained from a woman aged 45-60 years with alopecia areata. Some clones in this sample may be carry-over from other donors' samples. The CDR3 spells CASSVGDRPDTQYF. The CDR3 DNA sequence: TGTGCCAGCAGCGTAGGGGACCGGCCCGATACGCAGTATTTT. Together with reference TRBV9 and TRBJ2-3, the CDR3 gives the full variable domain: DSGVTQTPKHLITATGQRVTLRCSPRSGDLSVYWYQQSLDQGLQFLIQYYNGEERAKGNILERFSAQQFPDLHSELNLSSLELGDSALYFCASSVGDRPDTQYFGPGTRLTVL.